This TCR beta chain emerged from a study of shared clonotypes between healthy human individuals. This CDR3 is 15 amino acids long. CDR1 and CDR2 (germline): KGHSH, LQKENI. V lost 7 bases to trimming and J lost 5 bases; unmatched junction nucleotides: 9. The assay was immunoSEQ multiplex PCR, and TCRdb's table has in-frame clones only and misses some. The sample has some 490,000 clones, 70% to 85% seen once. The sample comprised PBMCs. This clonotype was sampled from a woman aged 40 to 50 in good health. Some clones in this sample may be carry-over from other donors' samples. The gene calls are TRBV18 and TRBJ2-7; 12 nucleotides align to TRBD2. The CDR3 protein is CASLPLAGGSHEQYF. The DNA for the CDR3 is TGTGCCAGCTTACCGCTAGCGGGAGGGTCCCACGAGCAGTACTTC.